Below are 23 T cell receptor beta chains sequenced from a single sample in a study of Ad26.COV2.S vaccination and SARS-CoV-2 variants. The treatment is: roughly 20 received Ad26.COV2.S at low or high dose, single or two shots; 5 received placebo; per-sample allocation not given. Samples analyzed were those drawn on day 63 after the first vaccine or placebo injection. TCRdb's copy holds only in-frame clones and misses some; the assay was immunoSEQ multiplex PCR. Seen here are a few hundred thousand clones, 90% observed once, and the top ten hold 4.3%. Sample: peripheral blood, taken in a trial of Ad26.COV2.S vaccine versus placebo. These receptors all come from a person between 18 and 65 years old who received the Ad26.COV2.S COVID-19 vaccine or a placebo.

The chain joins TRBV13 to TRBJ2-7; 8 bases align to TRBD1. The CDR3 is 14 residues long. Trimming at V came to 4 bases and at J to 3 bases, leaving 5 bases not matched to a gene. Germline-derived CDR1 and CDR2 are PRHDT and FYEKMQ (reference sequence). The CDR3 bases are TGTGCCAGCAGCTCGGACAGGGATCACTACGAGCAGTACTTC. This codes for CASSSDRDHYEQYF.

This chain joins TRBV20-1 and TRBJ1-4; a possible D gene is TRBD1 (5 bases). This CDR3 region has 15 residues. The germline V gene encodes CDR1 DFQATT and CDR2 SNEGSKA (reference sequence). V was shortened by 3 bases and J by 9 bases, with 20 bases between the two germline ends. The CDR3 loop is CSASFVGRGTKKLFF. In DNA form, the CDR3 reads TGCAGTGCTAGTTTTGTGGGACGGGGGACTAAAAAACTGTTTTTT.

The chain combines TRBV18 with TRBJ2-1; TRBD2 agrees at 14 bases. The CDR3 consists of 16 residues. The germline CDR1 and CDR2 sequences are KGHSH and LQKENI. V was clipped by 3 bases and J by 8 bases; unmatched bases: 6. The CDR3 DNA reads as TGTGCCAGCTCACCGCGACTAGCGGGAGGGGGAGATGAGCAGTTCTTC. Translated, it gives CASSPRLAGGGDEQFF.

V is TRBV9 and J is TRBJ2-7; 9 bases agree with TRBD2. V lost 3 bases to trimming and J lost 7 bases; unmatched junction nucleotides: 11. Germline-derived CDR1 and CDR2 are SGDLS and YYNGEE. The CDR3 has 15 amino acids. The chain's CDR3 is CASSAGGLAAKEQYF. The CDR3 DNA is TGTGCCAGCAGCGCGGGGGGACTAGCAGCCAAAGAGCAGTACTTC.

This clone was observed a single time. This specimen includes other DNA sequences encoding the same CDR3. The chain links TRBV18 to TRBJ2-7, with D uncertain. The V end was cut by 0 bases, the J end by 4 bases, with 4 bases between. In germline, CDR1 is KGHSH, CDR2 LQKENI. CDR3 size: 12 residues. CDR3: CASSPPGYEQYF. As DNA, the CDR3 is TGTGCCAGCTCACCACCGGGATACGAGCAGTACTTC. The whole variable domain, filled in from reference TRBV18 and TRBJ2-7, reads NAGVMQNPRHLVRRRGQEARLRCSPMKGHSHVYWYRQLPEEGLKFMVYLQKENIIDESGMPKERFSAEFPKEGPSILRIQQVVRGDSAAYFCASSPPGYEQYFGPGTRLTVT.

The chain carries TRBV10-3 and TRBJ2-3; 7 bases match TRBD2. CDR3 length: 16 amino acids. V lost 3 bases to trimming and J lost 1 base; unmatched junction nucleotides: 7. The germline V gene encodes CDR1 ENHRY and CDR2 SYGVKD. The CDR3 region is CAISDPSLAGTDTQYF. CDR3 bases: TGTGCCATCAGTGACCCTTCGCTAGCGGGCACAGATACGCAGTATTTT.

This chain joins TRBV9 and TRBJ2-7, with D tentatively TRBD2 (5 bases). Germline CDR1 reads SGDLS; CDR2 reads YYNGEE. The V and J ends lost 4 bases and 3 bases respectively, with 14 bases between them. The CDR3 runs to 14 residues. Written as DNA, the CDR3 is TGTGCCAGCAGCTCTTACGGGGTTGGCTACGAGCAGTACTTC. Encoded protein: CASSSYGVGYEQYF.

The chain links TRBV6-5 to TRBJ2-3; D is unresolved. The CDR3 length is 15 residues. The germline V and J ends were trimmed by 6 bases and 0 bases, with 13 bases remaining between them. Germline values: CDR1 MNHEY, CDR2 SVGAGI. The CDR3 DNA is TGTGCCAGCAGGGTGGCGGTATATAGCACAGATACGCAGTATTTT. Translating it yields CASRVAVYSTDTQYF.

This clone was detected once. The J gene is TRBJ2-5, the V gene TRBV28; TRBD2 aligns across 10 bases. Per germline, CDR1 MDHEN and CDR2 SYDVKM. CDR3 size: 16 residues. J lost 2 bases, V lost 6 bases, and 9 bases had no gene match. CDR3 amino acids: CASRPGLAEIQETQYF. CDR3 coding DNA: TGTGCCAGCAGACCCGGACTAGCGGAGATACAAGAGACCCAGTACTTC.

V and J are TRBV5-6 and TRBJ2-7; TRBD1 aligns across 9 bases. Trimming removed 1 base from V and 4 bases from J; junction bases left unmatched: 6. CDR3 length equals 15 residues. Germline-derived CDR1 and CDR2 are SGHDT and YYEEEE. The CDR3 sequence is CASSLLDRGGYEQYF. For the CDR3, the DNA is TGTGCCAGCAGCTTGTTAGACAGGGGGGGATACGAGCAGTACTTC.

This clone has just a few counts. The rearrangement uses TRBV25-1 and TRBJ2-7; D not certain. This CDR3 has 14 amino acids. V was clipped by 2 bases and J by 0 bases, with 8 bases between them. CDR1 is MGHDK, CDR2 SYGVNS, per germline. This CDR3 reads CASSERGFSYEQYF. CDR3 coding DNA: TGTGCCAGCAGTGAAAGAGGATTCTCCTACGAGCAGTACTTC.

CDR3 sequence (DNA): TGTGCCAGCAGTACGGAGACAGGGCGGCAGCCCCAGCATTTT. As protein: CASSTETGRQPQHF. V gene TRBV27 combines with J gene TRBJ1-5; 7 positions match TRBD1. V shed 5 bases and J 7 bases; nucleotides not matched to a gene: 8. From germline, CDR1 is MNHEY and CDR2 SMNVEV (reference sequence). This CDR3 contains 14 residues.

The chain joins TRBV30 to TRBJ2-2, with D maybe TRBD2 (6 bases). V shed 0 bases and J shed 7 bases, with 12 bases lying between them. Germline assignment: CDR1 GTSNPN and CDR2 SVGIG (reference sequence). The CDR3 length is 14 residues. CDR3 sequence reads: CAWSVRTTGGELFF. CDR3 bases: TGTGCCTGGAGTGTTCGGACTACTGGCGGGGAGCTGTTTTTT.

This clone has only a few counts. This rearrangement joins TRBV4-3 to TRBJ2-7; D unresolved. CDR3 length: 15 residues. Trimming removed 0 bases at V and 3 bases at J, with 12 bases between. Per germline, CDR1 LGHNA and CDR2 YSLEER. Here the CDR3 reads CASSQDGAGYYEQYF. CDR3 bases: TGCGCCAGCAGCCAAGACGGCGCTGGATACTACGAGCAGTACTTC.

This CDR3 reads CASTPGSHQPQHF. The CDR3 nucleotides read TGTGCCAGCACCCCGGGGTCCCATCAGCCCCAGCATTTT. The chain uses TRBV6-4 and TRBJ1-5; D is unclear. Germline CDR1 is MRHNA and CDR2 is SNTAGT. The CDR3 sequence is 13 residues long. The germline V and J ends were trimmed by 7 bases and 5 bases, with 12 bases remaining between them.

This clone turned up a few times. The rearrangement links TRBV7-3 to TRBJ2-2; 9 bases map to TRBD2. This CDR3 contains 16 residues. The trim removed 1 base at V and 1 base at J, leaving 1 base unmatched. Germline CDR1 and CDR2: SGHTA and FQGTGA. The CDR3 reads CASSLSSGRNTGELFF. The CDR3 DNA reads TGTGCCAGCAGCTTAAGTAGCGGGAGGAACACCGGGGAGCTGTTTTTT.

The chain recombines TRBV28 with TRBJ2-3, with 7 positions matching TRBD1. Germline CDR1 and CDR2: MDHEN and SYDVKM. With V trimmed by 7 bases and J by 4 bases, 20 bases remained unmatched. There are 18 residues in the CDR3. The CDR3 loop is CASTVLPKGQLPSDTQYF. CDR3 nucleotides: TGTGCCAGCACCGTATTGCCGAAGGGACAGCTACCGTCAGATACGCAGTATTTT.

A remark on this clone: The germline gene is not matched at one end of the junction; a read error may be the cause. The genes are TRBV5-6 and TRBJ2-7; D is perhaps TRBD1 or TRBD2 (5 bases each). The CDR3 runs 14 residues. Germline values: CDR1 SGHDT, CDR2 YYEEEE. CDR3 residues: CASSLRPRDGHHIF. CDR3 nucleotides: TGTGCCAGCAGCCTAAGGCCCCGGGACGGACATCATATATTC. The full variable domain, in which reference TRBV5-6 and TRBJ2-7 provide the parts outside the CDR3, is DAGVTQSPTHLIKTRGQQVTLRCSPKSGHDTVSWYQQALGQGPQFIFQYYEEEERQRGNFPDRFSGHQFPNYSSELNVNALLLGDSALYLCASSLRPRDGHHIFGPGTRLTVT.

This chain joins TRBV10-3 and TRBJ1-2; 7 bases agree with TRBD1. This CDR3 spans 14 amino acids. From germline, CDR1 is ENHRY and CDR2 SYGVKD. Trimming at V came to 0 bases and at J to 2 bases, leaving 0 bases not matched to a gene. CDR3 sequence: CAISESQGNYGYTF. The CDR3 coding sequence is TGTGCCATCAGTGAGTCACAGGGGAACTATGGCTACACCTTC.

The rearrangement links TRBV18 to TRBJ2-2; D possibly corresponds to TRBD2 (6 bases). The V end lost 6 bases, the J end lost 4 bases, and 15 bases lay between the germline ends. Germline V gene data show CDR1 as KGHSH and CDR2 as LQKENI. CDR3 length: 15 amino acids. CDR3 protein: CASSPLEGGTGELFF. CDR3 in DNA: TGTGCCAGCTCCCCCCTCGAGGGAGGCACCGGGGAGCTGTTTTTT.

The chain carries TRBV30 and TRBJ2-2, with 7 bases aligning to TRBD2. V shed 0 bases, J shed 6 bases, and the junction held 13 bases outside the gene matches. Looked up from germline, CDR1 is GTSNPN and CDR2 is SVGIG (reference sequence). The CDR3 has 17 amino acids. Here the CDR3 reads CAWSVLAGEVLAGELFF. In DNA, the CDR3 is TGTGCCTGGAGTGTACTTGCGGGAGAAGTTCTCGCCGGGGAGCTGTTTTTT. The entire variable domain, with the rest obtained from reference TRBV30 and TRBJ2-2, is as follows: SQTIHQWPATLVQPVGSPLSLECTVEGTSNPNLYWYRQAAGRGLQLLFYSVGIGQISSEVPQNLSASRPQDRQFILSSKKLLLSDSGFYLCAWSVLAGEVLAGELFFGEGSRLTVL.

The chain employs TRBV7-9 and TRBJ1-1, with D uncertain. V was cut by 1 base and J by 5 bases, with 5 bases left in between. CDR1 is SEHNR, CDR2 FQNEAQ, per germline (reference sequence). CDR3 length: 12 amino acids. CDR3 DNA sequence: TGTGCCAGCAGCTTAGTTCTTACTGAAGCTTTCTTT. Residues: CASSLVLTEAFF.

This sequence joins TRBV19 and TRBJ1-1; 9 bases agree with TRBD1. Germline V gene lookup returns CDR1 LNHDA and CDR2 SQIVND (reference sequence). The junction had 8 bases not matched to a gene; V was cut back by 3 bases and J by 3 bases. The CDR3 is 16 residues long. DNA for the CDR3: TGTGCCAGTAGTATTCCCCCGCGACAGGGGGACACTGAAGCTTTCTTT. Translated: CASSIPPRQGDTEAFF. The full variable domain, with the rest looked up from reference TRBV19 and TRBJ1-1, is DGGITQSPKYLFRKEGQNVTLSCEQNLNHDAMYWYRQDPGQGLRLIYYSQIVNDFQKGDIAEGYSVSREKKESFPLTVTSAQKNPTAFYLCASSIPPRQGDTEAFFGQGTRLTVV.